This TCR beta chain was captured in a study of blood T cell repertoires in COVID-19. Study-wide context: Whether acute or convalescent, the COVID-19 samples came from the United States, Italy and Spain. T cells, B-cell-depleted T cells, or PBMCs supplied cDNA or gDNA.

V was pared by 7 bases and J by 0 bases, with 6 bases of the junction left unmatched. CDR3 length: 15 amino acids. Germline values: CDR1 SGHRS, CDR2 YFSETQ. Per the original methods: Nucleated cell number was recorded as an estimate derived from reference gene primer amplification. Assay: immunoSEQ multiplex PCR; the TCRdb copy retains only in-frame clones and omits some. From that table come the V and J calls and clone size; the DNA was used to work out D and trimming. The repertoire holds about 160,000 clones, with roughly 89% as singletons. The receptor was derived from a woman in her sixties who had recovered from COVID-19. The sequencing sample was made of peripheral blood. This sequence joins TRBV5-1 and TRBJ2-2; 7 bases map to TRBD2. DNA of the CDR3: TGCGCCAGCTCCGGACTAGGTACGAACACCGGGGAGCTGTTTTTT. Translating it yields CASSGLGTNTGELFF. The variable domain in full, completed from reference TRBV5-1 and TRBJ2-2, reads KAGVTQTPRYLIKTRGQQVTLSCSPISGHRSVSWYQQTPGQGLQFLFEYFSETQRNKGNFPGRFSGRQFSNSRSEMNVSTLELGDSALYLCASSGLGTNTGELFFGEGSRLTVL.